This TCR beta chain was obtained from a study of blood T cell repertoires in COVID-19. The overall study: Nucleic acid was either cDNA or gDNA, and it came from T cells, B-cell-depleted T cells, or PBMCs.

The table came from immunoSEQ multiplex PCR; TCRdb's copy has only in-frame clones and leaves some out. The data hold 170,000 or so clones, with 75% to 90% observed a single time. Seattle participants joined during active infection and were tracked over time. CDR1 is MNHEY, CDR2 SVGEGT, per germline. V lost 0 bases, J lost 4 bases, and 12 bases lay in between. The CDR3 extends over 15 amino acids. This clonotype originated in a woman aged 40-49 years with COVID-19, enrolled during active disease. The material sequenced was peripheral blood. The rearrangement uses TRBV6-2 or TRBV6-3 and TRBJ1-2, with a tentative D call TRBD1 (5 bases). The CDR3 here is CASSYSGGSGYGYTF. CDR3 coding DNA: TGTGCCAGCAGTTACTCCGGGGGAAGCGGCTATGGCTACACCTTC.